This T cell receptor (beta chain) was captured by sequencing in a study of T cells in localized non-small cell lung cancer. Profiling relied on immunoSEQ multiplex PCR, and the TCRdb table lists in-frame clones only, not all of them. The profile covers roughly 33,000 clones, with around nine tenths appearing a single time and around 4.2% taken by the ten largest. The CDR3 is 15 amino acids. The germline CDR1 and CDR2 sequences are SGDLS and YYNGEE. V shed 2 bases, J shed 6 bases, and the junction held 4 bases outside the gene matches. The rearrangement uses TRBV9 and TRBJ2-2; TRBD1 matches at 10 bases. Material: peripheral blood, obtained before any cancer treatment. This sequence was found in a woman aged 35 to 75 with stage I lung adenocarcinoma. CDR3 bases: TGTGCCAGCAGCGTCCGAGGACAGGGGGCCGGGGAGCTGTTTTTT. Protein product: CASSVRGQGAGELFF.